This T cell receptor beta chain was captured by sequencing in a study of T cells after yellow fever vaccination. The overall study: The SMART-Seq v4 Ultra Low Input method served to prepare the low-cell-number fractions.

This clonotype has ten or more counts. Its matching antigen is unknown. A single record per CDR3 protein comes from TCRdb applying MiXCR to the 5' RACE reads. The sample lists around 530,000 distinct CDR3 sequences; around 17% were seen once. Study-level findings and limits: The secondary response was weaker, and its peak arrived faster, on day 5 versus 15. Detected again after the booster were most primary-vaccination clones, at approximately 95% CD4 and 70% to 90% CD8. Clonotype sharing between CD4 and CD8 compartments was small.

The germline CDR1 and CDR2 sequences are MNHEY and SVGAGI. V shed 6 bases and J 0 bases; nucleotides not matched to a gene: 5. The CDR3 contains 15 residues. This chain joins TRBV6-5 and TRBJ1-3; the match to TRBD1 covers 7 bases. Sequenced material: PBMCs, taken 5 to 6 days after the first yellow fever vaccination. This receptor was obtained from a man between 18 and 29 years old who received the YFV17D yellow fever vaccine. This CDR3 reads CASSRGQVSGNTIYF. DNA for the CDR3: TGTGCCAGCAGCCGCGGACAGGTCTCTGGAAACACCATATATTTT.